This TCR beta chain was sequenced in a study of shared clonotypes between healthy human individuals. Study-level results: Despite large depth, sorted-subset datasets appeared incompletely sequenced.

All the donors were Caucasian adults who lived in Nashville, Tennessee. For this clone: Its specificity is unknown.

Authors' data handling: In the immunoSEQ data, sequences were junction-only and lacked quality scores, so filtering differed. Assay used: immunoSEQ multiplex PCR; TCRdb lists only in-frame clones, some missing. Clone size and V and J calls were adopted from that table, with D and trimming inferred from the DNA. The table shows some 1,600,000 clones, with 95% to 99% occurring only once. This CDR3 spans 13 amino acids. Germline V gene lookup returns CDR1 LNHDA and CDR2 SQIVND (reference sequence). Between the trimmed V and J ends, which lost 7 bases and 5 bases, there was a span of 12 bases. The specimen sequenced was naive CD4+ T cells sorted from blood. The subset: CD45RA+ positively selected. The TCR originated in a man aged 25-45 years in good health. V usage is TRBV19 and J usage is TRBJ2-1, with D uncertain. The CDR3 coding sequence is TGTGCCAGTACTGCGGCATGGGACAATGAGCAGTTCTTC. Its protein product is CASTAAWDNEQFF.